The entry below gives a single TCR beta chain sequence along with its context. Its antigen is currently not known. No per-base quality is available; no much larger clone lies one base away. The CDR3 numbers 11 residues from cysteine through phenylalanine. Of all the DNA, just the CDR3 is kept, 33 bases in frame from base 1. Trimming leaves V shorter by 5 bases and J shorter by 11 bases, with the junction holding 5 bases beyond the gene matches. The germline V gene (reference sequence) provides CDR1 SEHNR and CDR2 FQNEAQ. This sample is drawn from a study of blood T cell repertoires in COVID-19 (dated by TCRdb to the early 2020s). Regarding the study in general: The collaborator samples originated in the United States, Italy and Spain and spanned the acute and convalescent phases of COVID-19. The material from the prospective study consisted of cDNA or gDNA derived from T cells, B-cell-depleted T cells, or PBMCs. Deeply sampled blood TCRbeta repertoires from subjects exposed to, actively infected with, or recovered from COVID-19 were included in the dataset. The repertoires were made available in a free public database intended to serve as a resource for research on the immune response to SARS-CoV-2. Samples came from the ongoing ImmuneRACE study (first 160 participants) plus 1,254 subjects from 6 global collaborators. The sample metadata nearly always contained a de-identified subject ID, COVID-19 status, age in years and sex. Where available, HLA class I and class II types were taken from metadata supplied by the sample provider and were not determined by assay-based typing.

Collaborating institutions collected whole blood in K2EDTA tubes following their own protocols. For TCRbeta analysis, collaborators shipped samples as frozen whole blood, isolated PBMCs, or DNA extracted from either of those sample types. TCRbeta CDR3 regions were amplified from genomic DNA by means of the immunoSEQ Assay, a bias-controlled multiplex PCR. In the authors' own workflow: The number of nucleated cells in each sample was estimated by amplification of reference gene primers within the assay. To quantify the absolute abundance of each unique TCRbeta CDR3 rearrangement, sequence reads were collapsed and filtered. For each sample, productive Simpson clonality was calculated as the square root of Simpson's diversity index across productive rearrangements. Entries here come from immuneACCESS through TCRdb and include only in-frame sequences with V and J called. Some clones fail to appear in such tables; in the studies checked, an unresolved V gene covers under half of the shortfall, and the cause of the remainder is unknown. V, J and clone size were drawn from that table, and D and trimming were deduced from the DNA. For this sample there are 180,000 or so clones; around four fifths appear just once. The top ten hold 2.5% to 3.5% of the sample.

The study at large found these results: The quantity of clinical and demographic metadata differed by source and by participant and was supplied without curation.

The clonotype comes from a woman aged 80 or over with active or convalescent COVID-19. The chain was built from TRBV7-9 and TRBJ2-7; a stretch of 8 junction bases matches TRBD1. Sample: peripheral blood. This receptor has the CDR3 CASSGGQVEYF. The bases read TGTGCCAGCAGCGGGGGACAGGTGGAGTACTTC.